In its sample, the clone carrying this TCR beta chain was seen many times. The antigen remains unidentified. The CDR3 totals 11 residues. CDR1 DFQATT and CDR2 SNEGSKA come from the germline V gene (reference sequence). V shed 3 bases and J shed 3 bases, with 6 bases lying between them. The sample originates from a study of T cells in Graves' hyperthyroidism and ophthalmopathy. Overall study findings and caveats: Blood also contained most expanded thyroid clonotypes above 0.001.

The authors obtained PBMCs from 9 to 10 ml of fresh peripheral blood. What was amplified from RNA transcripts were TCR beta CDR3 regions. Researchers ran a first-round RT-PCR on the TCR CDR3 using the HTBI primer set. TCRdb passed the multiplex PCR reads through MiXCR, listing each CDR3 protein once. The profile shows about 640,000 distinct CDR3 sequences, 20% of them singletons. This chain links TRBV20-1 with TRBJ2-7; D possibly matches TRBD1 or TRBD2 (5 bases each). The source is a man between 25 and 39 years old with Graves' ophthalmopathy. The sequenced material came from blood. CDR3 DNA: TGCAGTGCTAGGGGGGACTACGAGCAGTACTTC. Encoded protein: CSARGDYEQYF.